What follows describes a single T cell receptor beta chain. The source of the sample is a study of technical replicates of blood from several donors. Sequenced by immunoSEQ multiplex PCR; TCRdb stores in-frame clones only, minus some. The table records tens of thousands of clones, around nine tenths of them present only once. Sample: PBMCs. The sequence was collected from a human donor in good health. Some clones in this sample may be carry-over from other donors' samples.

In DNA, the CDR3 is TGTGCCAGCGGTCCGGGACAGGGTTTCACCGGGGAGCTGTTTTTT. It encodes CASGPGQGFTGELFF. V is TRBV7-9 and J is TRBJ2-2; 9 bases align to TRBD1. Germline V CDR1 and CDR2: SEHNR, FQNEAQ (reference sequence). The CDR3 is 15 residues long. V dropped 8 bases and J dropped 4; count of bases not matched to a gene: 8. Filled out from reference TRBV7-9 and TRBJ2-2, the complete variable domain reads DTGVSQNPRHKITKRGQNVTFRCDPISEHNRLYWYRQTLGQGPEFLTYFQNEAQLEKSRLLSDRFSAERPKGSFSTLEIQRTEQGDSAMYLCASGPGQGFTGELFFGEGSRLTVL.